Each of the 18 T cell receptor beta chains below was sequenced from the same sample in a study of beta chain features in type 1 diabetes. Reverse transcribing all isolated RNA meant expressed TCRB transcripts were sequenced. The protocol was immunoSEQ multiplex PCR, while the TCRdb copy is restricted to in-frame clones and leaves out a portion. The sample lists nearly 250,000 clones; 11% to 15% were seen once. Sequencing was carried out using naive CD4+ T cells from blood. These receptors were collected from a woman aged 40 to 50 in good health.

In this sample, this clone turned up a few times. The chain is built from TRBV5-6 and TRBJ2-2; TRBD1 matches 9 bases. This CDR3 spans 17 amino acids. Germline-derived CDR1 and CDR2 are SGHDT and YYEEEE. The ends lost 2 bases at V and 1 base at J; junction bases unmatched: 6. CDR3 DNA: TGTGCCAGCAGCTTAGACAGGGGGACGTTGAACACCGGGGAGCTGTTTTTT. It yields the protein CASSLDRGTLNTGELFF.

This clone came up many times. The rearrangement joins TRBV13 to TRBJ2-7, with D possibly TRBD2 on 5 matching bases. The CDR3 runs to 13 residues. Germline lookup yields CDR1 PRHDT and CDR2 FYEKMQ (reference sequence). V dropped 6 bases and J dropped 4 bases, with 13 bases sitting between them. For the CDR3, the DNA is TGTGCCAGCAGTAACCTGAGGGCTTACGAGCAGTACTTC. This sequence encodes CASSNLRAYEQYF.

This clone turned up a few times. The chain carries TRBV7-9 and TRBJ2-3; D is uncertain. Germline CDR1 SEHNR, CDR2 FQNEAQ (reference sequence). V lost 6 bases, J lost 0 bases, and 4 bases lay in between. The CDR3 runs to 12 residues. CDR3 loop: CASSYSTDTQYF. In DNA, the CDR3 is TGTGCCAGCAGTTATAGCACAGATACGCAGTATTTT.

The sample holds a few counts of this clone. CDR3: CASSQSTGDAGNYGYTF. CDR3 coding DNA: TGCGCCAGCAGTCAATCGACGGGGGACGCGGGTAACTATGGCTACACCTTC. The V and J genes are TRBV23-1 and TRBJ1-2; the D gene is possibly TRBD1 (5 bases). TRBV23-1 is classed as an ORF, of uncertain function. This CDR3 comprises 17 residues. The germline V and J ends were trimmed by 0 bases and 1 base, with 15 bases remaining between them.

This clone was seen more than once but under ten times. This chain uses TRBV19 with TRBJ2-7, with TRBD1 as a possible D gene (6 bases). The CDR3 covers 14 residues. V gave up 3 bases and J gave up 2 bases, with 11 bases separating them. Germline CDR1 reads LNHDA; CDR2 reads SQIVND (reference sequence). CDR3 loop: CASSIVGTTYEQYF. The CDR3 DNA reads TGTGCCAGTAGTATCGTAGGGACAACCTACGAGCAGTACTTC.

V gene TRBV27 combines with J gene TRBJ1-5; D unclear. V dropped 8 bases and J dropped 2 bases, with 16 bases sitting between them. In germline, CDR1 is MNHEY, CDR2 SMNVEV (reference sequence). The CDR3 is 15 residues long. CDR3 loop: CASDPGQPGNQPQHF. DNA of the CDR3: TGTGCCAGCGATCCAGGCCAGCCGGGCAATCAGCCCCAGCATTTT.

The chain employs TRBV5-1 and TRBJ1-1, with 8 bases matching TRBD1. CDR1 and CDR2 from the germline V gene are SGHRS and YFSETQ. The CDR3 loop spans 15 amino acids. The ends lost 4 bases at V and 3 bases at J; junction bases unmatched: 8. CDR3 DNA: TGCGCCAGCAGCGACGGGACAGGCCGGTACACTGAAGCTTTCTTT. The encoded protein is CASSDGTGRYTEAFF.

The chain is built from TRBV5-1 and TRBJ1-2; TRBD1 matches 7 bases. With V trimmed by 1 base and J by 8 bases, 14 bases remained unmatched. Germline-derived CDR1 and CDR2 are SGHRS and YFSETQ. The CDR3 runs to 16 residues. The CDR3 sequence: CASSLQPGQRMTGYTF. DNA for the CDR3: TGCGCCAGCAGCTTGCAACCGGGACAGCGTATGACGGGCTACACCTTC.

This chain uses TRBV11-2 with TRBJ2-3; no clear D. CDR1 and CDR2 from the germline V gene are SGHAT and FQNNGV. The CDR3 contains 14 residues. Trimming left V 4 bases short and J 1 base short, with 9 bases between. DNA for the CDR3: TGTGCCAGCAGCTCCCGGTTGGGCACAGATACGCAGTATTTT. This encodes CASSSRLGTDTQYF.

This clone was seen a handful of times. This chain uses TRBV7-9 with TRBJ1-2; D is perhaps TRBD1 (5 bases). Deletions cut 6 bases from V and 3 bases from J, with 11 bases between. Germline V gene sequence: CDR1 SEHNR, CDR2 FQNEAQ (reference sequence). This CDR3 is 13 amino acids long. The CDR3 here is CASSPRQYYGYTF. As DNA, the CDR3 is TGTGCCAGCAGTCCTCGACAGTACTATGGCTACACCTTC.

This clone was counted only a few times. V gene TRBV7-8 combines with J gene TRBJ2-1, with a possible D match to TRBD2 (5 bases). V lost 5 bases to trimming and J lost 8 bases, with 13 bases between them. The CDR3 covers 13 residues. From germline, CDR1 is SGHVS and CDR2 FQNEAQ. The CDR3 nucleotides read TGTGCCAGCAGCACGACTATCCAGCATGAGCAGTTCTTC. Translation: CASSTTIQHEQFF.

V usage is TRBV19 and J usage is TRBJ2-5; 8 bases fit TRBD1. The CDR3 runs to 16 residues. The V gene end was trimmed by 1 base and the J gene end by 5 bases; junction bases not matched to a gene: 9. Germline V gives CDR1 LNHDA, CDR2 SQIVND (reference sequence). For the CDR3, the DNA is TGTGCCAGTAGTATAGGTCTTAGGACAGGGCGCGAGACCCAGTACTTC. Protein product: CASSIGLRTGRETQYF.

This clone was seen a handful of times. The chain joins TRBV27 to TRBJ1-5, with D perhaps matching TRBD1 (5 bases). Germline V gives CDR1 MNHEY, CDR2 SMNVEV (reference sequence). The CDR3 runs to 14 residues. Trimming took off 5 bases at V and 3 bases at J, with 11 bases between the two ends. The CDR3 loop is CASSPTGLNQPQHF. Here the CDR3 DNA reads TGTGCCAGCAGTCCAACAGGTCTCAATCAGCCCCAGCATTTT.

This clone turned up a few times. The chain employs TRBV10-2 and TRBJ2-3; 8 bases fit TRBD2. The CDR3 has 13 residues. Germline values: CDR1 WSHSY, CDR2 SAAADI. The J segment lost 5 bases and the V segment lost 6 bases, leaving 4 bases of the junction unmatched. The CDR3 is CASRRGGVDTQYF. The CDR3 DNA reads TGCGCCAGCAGACGGGGGGGCGTAGATACGCAGTATTTT.

Only a few counts were recorded for this clone. The chain uses TRBV2 and TRBJ1-1; 8 bases fit TRBD1. This CDR3 spans 15 amino acids. The V gene's germline CDR1 is SNHLY and CDR2 FYNNEI. After removal of 2 bases from V and 0 bases from J, the junction contained 2 bases not matched to a gene. The CDR3 loop reads CASSERGQVNTEAFF. The CDR3 DNA follows: TGTGCCAGCAGTGAAAGGGGACAGGTGAACACTGAAGCTTTCTTT.

Only a few counts were recorded for this clone. In nucleotides, the CDR3 is TGTGCCAGCAGTGAGCGGTCGGGGTCCTATGGCTACACCTTC. Translated, it gives CASSERSGSYGYTF. The chain recombines TRBV2 with TRBJ1-2; D is unresolved. From germline, CDR1 is SNHLY and CDR2 FYNNEI. The CDR3 loop spans 14 amino acids. V was clipped by 3 bases and J by 4 bases, with 12 bases between them. Full variable domain (outside the CDR3, taken from reference TRBV2 and TRBJ1-2): EPEVTQTPSHQVTQMGQEVILRCVPISNHLYFYWYRQILGQKVEFLVSFYNNEISEKSEIFDDQFSVERPDGSNFTLKIRSTKLEDSAMYFCASSERSGSYGYTFGSGTRLTVV.

This clone was detected only a few times. The chain combines TRBV5-1 with TRBJ1-1, with 9 bases identical to TRBD1. After removal of 6 bases from V and 3 bases from J, the junction contained 6 bases not matched to a gene. The CDR3 spans 14 residues. Germline-derived CDR1 and CDR2 are SGHRS and YFSETQ. The CDR3 DNA follows: TGCGCCAGCACCACAGGACAGGGGTACACTGAAGCTTTCTTT. This translates into CASTTGQGYTEAFF.

The chain joins TRBV7-2 to TRBJ2-1; 11 positions match TRBD2. The CDR3 has 18 residues. Germline V CDR1 and CDR2: SGHTA, FQGNSA. J lost 7 bases, V lost 5 bases, and 16 bases had no gene match. The CDR3 sequence: CASSDAGTSGRFTNEQFF. The CDR3 coding sequence is TGTGCCAGCAGCGACGCCGGGACTAGCGGCCGCTTCACGAATGAGCAGTTCTTC.